This paragraph reports one T cell receptor (beta chain). No antigen is known for it. V gave up 1 base and J gave up 1 base, with 8 bases separating them. The germline CDR1 and CDR2 sequences are SGDLS and YYNGEE. The CDR3 contains 14 residues. This sample stems from a study of shared clonotypes between healthy human individuals. The data were produced by immunoSEQ multiplex PCR, yet TCRdb's version contains in-frame clones alone and is incomplete. The data show a few million clones, more than 85% seen once. General observations from the study: Sampling covered blood only; tissue repertoires likely differ.

The rearrangement links TRBV9 to TRBJ1-2; no reliable D call. The source is a man younger than 30 in good health. Some clones in this sample may be carry-over from other donors' samples. The sample taken for sequencing was naive CD4+ T cells from PBMCs. Subset here: CD45RA+ positively selected. CDR3 sequence: CASSVRDLNYGYTF. The CDR3 DNA reads TGTGCCAGCAGCGTAAGAGACCTTAACTATGGCTACACCTTC.